This TCR beta chain stems from a study of T cells in Graves' hyperthyroidism and ophthalmopathy (dated by TCRdb to the late 2010s). For the study in its entirety: Peripheral blood was collected at initial diagnosis, before any treatment. According to the paper, TCR Vbeta CDR3 sequencing was carried out on over 130 peripheral blood samples, which came from more than 40 ophthalmopathy, 75 or so hyperthyroidism and approximately 17 progressor patients. A discovery cohort of fewer than 110 patients, roughly 45 with Graves' ophthalmopathy and about 60 with stable Graves' hyperthyroidism, was used to find distinguishing TCR V-J signatures. For training and testing, the 110 or so patients in the discovery cohort were randomly divided in a 7:3 ratio. In addition, the study compared T-cell repertoires in thyroid tissue and in blood from several Graves' hyperthyroidism patients. An independent validation cohort of under 20 hyperthyroidism patients and about 15 patients who later progressed to ophthalmopathy tested prospective prediction of ophthalmopathy. After blood sampling, hyperthyroidism patients were treated with methimazole at a starting dose of 30 mg daily, and ophthalmopathy patients were treated with high-dose intravenous methylprednisolone. What the research found in general, with its limitations: In cross-validation, a model built on a 13 V-J signature told ophthalmopathy apart from stable hyperthyroidism with 85% to 90% sensitivity and roughly 81% specificity, and in testing the same model reached 80%/75%. Sample size was not statistically predetermined, and investigators were not blinded to group allocation. In validation, the model predicted progression to ophthalmopathy with approximately 71% sensitivity and approximately 74% specificity, a median of about 6.7 months before onset. Most expanded thyroid clonotypes (frequency above 0.001) were also found in blood, which suggests that blood repertoires may mirror thyroid immune responses.

The TCR beta CDR3 regions were amplified from RNA transcripts. The TCR CDR3 was subjected to a first round of RT-PCR using the HTBI primer set and the Qiagen OneStep RT-PCR kit. Libraries were constructed in a second round of multiplex PCR, after which size selection and purification were carried out. Sequencing of the libraries was done on an Illumina HiSeq2000 using paired-end 100 bp reads. The study's processing was this. Raw data were processed with SOAPnuke, discarding reads with adapters, uncalled bases, mean Phred below 15, or no exact constant-primer or identifier match. COPE v1.2.5 was used to merge high-quality paired reads, and clonotypes were defined as unique nucleotide sequences. Clonotypes were aligned to IMGT TRBV, TRBD and TRBJ reference segments using MiTCR v1.1. Only V-J combinations with frequency above 0.0001, covering about 99% of repertoires, were analysed. A TCS score was defined as the ratio between F50 (clonal expansion) and ExV (chaos), using BLOSUM62-based TCRdist between CDR3 peptides within each V-J. Welch's t-statistics and random forest reduced fewer than 600 V-J features to fewer than 15, which were used in a naive Bayes classifier (R e1071). The similarity between thyroid and blood repertoires was quantified using the Morisita-Horn index. TCRdb reanalyzed the raw reads on its own, using fastp at Q25 for trimming and MiXCR for clone calling, and kept in-frame beta chains. Each CDR3 protein gets just one entry, which takes the most common genes and DNA from the rows behind it. Clone size and V and J calls follow TCRdb, not the original study. The sample table shows more than 500,000 distinct CDR3 sequences, and approximately 14% are seen once. The ten largest make up 3.5% to 4.5% of the sample.

Ophthalmopathy patients had moderately to severely active disease, Clinical Activity Score of at least 3, NOSPECS grade of at least 4, and duration under 3 months. Patients with uncontrolled infections, other autoimmune diseases, pregnancy or lactation were excluded. Diagnoses relied on clinical symptoms, serum thyroxine and TRAb, thyroid ultrasound and orbital computed tomography. Ficoll-Paque density gradient centrifugation was used to isolate PBMCs from around 9.1 ml of fresh peripheral blood. Total RNA was extracted using Trizol reagent, and RNA quality was assessed on an Agilent 2100 Bioanalyzer. CDR1 and CDR2, per the germline V gene, are SGHRS and YFSETQ. The germline ends are 5 bases apart after V is trimmed by 0 bases and J by 4 bases. CDR3 length: 14 amino acids, cysteine to phenylalanine. The only DNA kept is the CDR3, 42 bases in frame from the first base. As to this clonotype: The antigen this receptor binds is unknown. It has no much larger one-base neighbor in the sample; base qualities were not kept.

The sequence links TRBV5-1 to TRBJ2-6; too little of a D gene remains to name it. Sequencing was carried out using blood. The clonotype originates from a woman aged 40-49 years with Graves' ophthalmopathy. The base sequence is TGCGCCAGCAGCTTGGAATGGGGGGCCAACGTCCTGACTTTC. Its amino acids are CASSLEWGANVLTF.